These T cell receptor beta chains were read from a single sample in a study of cytomegalovirus exposure and HLA in healthy donors. Assay used: immunoSEQ multiplex PCR; TCRdb lists only in-frame clones, some missing. This sample yields tens of thousands of clones, of which roughly 67% are seen a single time; about 2.3% belongs to the top ten. The sequenced sample was PBMCs. Source of these receptors: a human donor in good health. Both conserved end residues are part of each CDR3. D genes are given only for firm matches. Not all rows give a size; the values are once, few, many and, for expanded clones, a class.

V	D	J	size	DNA	CDR3
TRBV6-5	TRBD1	TRBJ1-2	few	TGTGCCAGCAGTTACGAGCCCACAGGGGACTATGGCTACACCTTC	CASSYEPTGDYGYTF
TRBV19	.	TRBJ1-5	.	TGTGCCAGTAGTAAAGGGGCGCGAAGGCAGCCCCAGCATTTT	CASSKGARRQPQHF
TRBV19	.	TRBJ1-5	.	TGTGCCAGTGTAGCGCAGGAGGATCAGCCCCAGCATTTT	CASVAQEDQPQHF
TRBV7-9	.	TRBJ2-3	.	TGTGCCGGACGGGACTCCGGCACAGATACGCAGTATTTT	CAGRDSGTDTQYF
TRBV2	.	TRBJ2-2	.	TGTGCCAGCGGTACAGGATTAGCCTGGGGTTTGGACACCGGGGAGCTGTTTTTT	CASGTGLAWGLDTGELFF
TRBV7-8	.	TRBJ1-2	.	TGTGCCAGCAGCTTGGGGCAGGAGCTCTCTGGCTACACCTTC	CASSLGQELSGYTF
TRBV5-1	TRBD1	TRBJ1-2	.	TGCGCCAGCAGCCCGACCCGGGACAGGGTAGCTAACTATGGCTACACCTTC	CASSPTRDRVANYGYTF
TRBV18	TRBD1	TRBJ1-1	.	TGTGCCAGCCAAATCACAGGGGGTGATACTGAAGCTTTCTTT	CASQITGGDTEAFF
TRBV7-2	TRBD1	TRBJ1-1	.	TGTGCCAGCAGCTTGTCAGGGGGGTACACTGAAGCTTTCTTT	CASSLSGGYTEAFF
TRBV4-1	TRBD1	TRBJ1-3	.	TGCGCCAGCAGCCGGATTATGACAGGGGCAAACTCTGGAAACACCATATATTTT	CASSRIMTGANSGNTIYF
TRBV10-3	.	TRBJ1-4	.	TGTGCCATCGAACAGTCGTTTAATGAAAAACTGTTTTTT	CAIEQSFNEKLFF
TRBV19	TRBD1	TRBJ1-2	.	TGTGCCAGTAGTGGAAAGGGACAGGGAAACTATGGCTACACCTTC	CASSGKGQGNYGYTF
TRBV19	TRBD1	TRBJ2-2	.	TGTGCCAGTAGTATCCAGGGGGCGGGGACCGGGGAGCTGTTTTTT	CASSIQGAGTGELFF
TRBV10-3	TRBD1	TRBJ1-6	few	TGTGCCATCAGTGGCCGGGACAGATCCTCACCCCTCCACTTT	CAISGRDRSSPLHF
TRBV6-5	.	TRBJ1-2	.	TGTGCCAGCAGTTACTCGGAGGACCGATATAACTATGGCTACACCTTC	CASSYSEDRYNYGYTF
TRBV13	.	TRBJ2-2	.	TGTGCCAGCAGCTTAATCGAGGGTACCGGGGAGCTGTTTTTT	CASSLIEGTGELFF
TRBV5-6	TRBD2	TRBJ2-3	.	TGTGCCAGCAGCTCCGGGACTAGCGGCACAGATACGCAGTATTTT	CASSSGTSGTDTQYF
TRBV9	TRBD1	TRBJ2-1	.	TGTGCCAGCAGCCTTGACAGGGTGTCCTACAATGAGCAGTTCTTC	CASSLDRVSYNEQFF
TRBV6-5	.	TRBJ2-7	.	TGTGCCAGCAGTTACTCGGCAGGGCGAGTCTACGAGCAGTACTTC	CASSYSAGRVYEQYF
TRBV5-1	.	TRBJ1-2	few	TGCGCCAGCAGCTTGGATTACCGGAACTATGGCTACACCTTC	CASSLDYRNYGYTF
TRBV5-1	.	TRBJ2-7	.	TGCGCCAGCAGCTTGGCCCCCCAACACTACGAGCAGTACTTC	CASSLAPQHYEQYF
TRBV7-6	TRBD1	TRBJ2-2	.	TGTGCCAGCAGCTTACAAGGAGGACAGGGGGCTGGAACCGGGGAGCTGTTTTTT	CASSLQGGQGAGTGELFF
TRBV4-3	TRBD2	TRBJ2-5	few	TGCGCCAGCAGCCAAGAGCGGGGGGGCCAAGAGACCCAGTACTTC	CASSQERGGQETQYF
TRBV6-5	.	TRBJ1-4	.	TGTGCCAGCAAGTTAATCACGGGTGAAAAACTGTTTTTT	CASKLITGEKLFF
TRBV9	TRBD1	TRBJ1-2	few	TGTGCCAGCAGCGTAGATTCCCTACCCCCGACAGGGGAGGACTATGGCTACACCTTC	CASSVDSLPPTGEDYGYTF
TRBV7-2	.	TRBJ2-2	once	TGTGCCAGCAGCCCTAGGGGGGGCCTGAACACCGGGGAGCTGTTTTTT	CASSPRGGLNTGELFF
TRBV4-2	TRBD1	TRBJ1-5	.	TGTGCCAGCAGCCAAGGGTCCGGGACAGGGAATTGGCAGCCCCAGCATTTT	CASSQGSGTGNWQPQHF
TRBV6-5	.	TRBJ2-5	.	TGTGCCAGCAGGAGACAGCGAAATCAAGAGACCCAGTACTTC	CASRRQRNQETQYF
TRBV6-5	.	TRBJ2-4	.	TGTGCCAGCAGTTTTCTCAGGGGCTCCAAAAACATTCAGTACTTC	CASSFLRGSKNIQYF
TRBV5-1	.	TRBJ2-3	few	TGCGCCAGCAGCTCCCGTCCCACCAGGGCAGATACGCAGTATTTT	CASSSRPTRADTQYF
TRBV7-3	.	TRBJ1-1	few	TGTGCCAGCAGCCCCAGTGGAAGGGGGAACACTGAAGCTTTCTTT	CASSPSGRGNTEAFF
TRBV7-9	.	TRBJ2-5	.	TGTGCCAGCAGCCCGTTGGGGGACATAGGAGAGCAGTACTTC	CASSPLGDIGEQYF
TRBV4-2	.	TRBJ1-4	.	TGTGCCAGCAGCCAAAGCCAAGGGGGGGGAGCAACTAATGAAAAACTGTTTTTT	CASSQSQGGGATNEKLFF
TRBV18	TRBD2	TRBJ2-1	.	TGTGCCAGCTCACCTTTAAGACTAGCGGGGGCATCCTTCAATGAGCAGTTCTTC	CASSPLRLAGASFNEQFF
TRBV20-1	.	TRBJ1-2	few	TGCAGTGCTATGGAGGGCTATGGCTACACCTTC	CSAMEGYGYTF
TRBV5-4	TRBD1	TRBJ1-4	.	TGTGCCAGCAGCGAGAAATCGACAGGGGCGGATGAAAAACTGTTTTTT	CASSEKSTGADEKLFF
TRBV15	.	TRBJ2-3	.	TGTGCCACCAGCAGACGGGACTTGCTGGCGGATACGCAGTATTTT	CATSRRDLLADTQYF
TRBV7-2	.	TRBJ1-2	.	TGTGCCAGCAGCTCGCCGCGGCGGGGGGCTTCTCGGTTGAGTGGCTACACCTTC	CASSSPRRGASRLSGYTF
TRBV7-9	.	TRBJ2-1	.	TGTGCCAGCAGCTTTTCCAGTGAGCAGTTCTTC	CASSFSSEQFF
TRBV27	.	TRBJ2-5	once	TGTGCCAGCAGTTGGGGCAGCCGAGAGACCCAGTACTTC	CASSWGSRETQYF
TRBV4-3	TRBD1	TRBJ1-5	.	TGCGCCAGCAGCCAAGATAGGGGACAGGGACATGAAAGCAATCAGCCCCAGCATTTT	CASSQDRGQGHESNQPQHF
TRBV4-2	.	TRBJ1-1	.	TGTGCCAGCAGCCCCCAGGGATGGGGTCCAAACACTGAAGCTTTCTTT	CASSPQGWGPNTEAFF
TRBV5-6	.	TRBJ2-2	.	TGTGCCAGCAGCTTAAGGGGCCCCGGCGGGGAGCTGTTTTTT	CASSLRGPGGELFF
TRBV11-2	.	TRBJ1-6	.	TGTGCCAGCAGCTTCTCTCCGGGGGGGGGAGAAGGGTCACCCCTCCACTTT	CASSFSPGGGEGSPLHF
TRBV20-1	TRBD1	TRBJ1-2	few	TGCAGTGCCGGGACAGGGGAGGGCTACACCTTC	CSAGTGEGYTF